These T cell receptor beta chains were read from a single sample in a study of cytomegalovirus exposure and HLA in healthy donors. Clones were read by immunoSEQ multiplex PCR, and TCRdb kept only the in-frame ones, dropping some. The table for this sample gives around 100,000 clones. Specimen: PBMCs. The receptors here all came from a man in his forties in good health and CMV-seropositive. The CDR3 runs from the conserved cysteine through the conserved F or W. The D gene is left open where the match is weak.

TRBJ2-7,.,TRBV4-3,TGCGCCAGCAGCCAAGATTTCGGCTCCTACGAGCAGTACTTC,CASSQDFGSYEQYF
TRBJ2-4,TRBD2,TRBV9,TGTGCCAGCAGCGTAGCTACTAGCGGGAGTGTTCAGTACTTC,CASSVATSGSVQYF
TRBJ2-7,TRBD2,TRBV13,TGTGCCAGCAGTTTGGGACTAGCGTTTAACTACGAGCAGTACTTC,CASSLGLAFNYEQYF
TRBJ2-7,.,TRBV12-2,TGTGCAACCCTGACCTTCACGGGACTCGAGGCGTACTACGAGCAGTACTTC,CATLTFTGLEAYYEQYF
TRBJ2-1,.,TRBV19,TGTGCCAGTAGTACTTACAAGGGGGTCTCCTACAATGAGCAGTTCTTC,CASSTYKGVSYNEQFF
TRBJ2-2,.,TRBV6-5,TGTGCCAGCTGCATCAGGGGATCCGGGGAGCTGTTTTTT,CASCIRGSGELFF
TRBJ2-5,TRBD2,TRBV30,TGTGCCTGGAGTTTCAGGGGACTAGCGGGACGTCAAGAGACCCAGTACTTC,CAWSFRGLAGRQETQYF
TRBJ1-2,.,TRBV28,TGTGCCAGTAGAATGAACCATCAGGATGGCTACACCTTC,CASRMNHQDGYTF
TRBJ2-7,.,TRBV7-6,TGTGCCAGCAGCTTAGCAGGGGGTAGCGCCTACGAGCAGTACTTC,CASSLAGGSAYEQYF
TRBJ2-3,.,TRBV7-2,TGTGCCAGCAGCTTAGTTCGTCGGGGTGGCGGGACTCTCGACGATACGCAGTATTTT,CASSLVRRGGGTLDDTQYF
TRBJ2-3,.,TRBV5-1,TGCGCCAGCAGTGACGGGACACCTAGCACAGATACGCAGTATTTT,CASSDGTPSTDTQYF
TRBJ2-3,.,TRBV5-1,TGCGCCAGCCGATTCAGGGGCACAGATACGCAGTATTTT,CASRFRGTDTQYF
TRBJ2-7,TRBD1,TRBV2,TGTGCCAGCCTCAGGGGGACAGGGGGCTACGAGCAGTACTTC,CASLRGTGGYEQYF
TRBJ2-1,.,TRBV10-1,TGCGCCAGCAGTGTCTCAGGGTCGAATGAGCAGTTCTTC,CASSVSGSNEQFF
TRBJ1-6,.,TRBV4-1,TGCGCCAGCAGCCAAGAAGAGTTGTCACCCCTCCACTTT,CASSQEELSPLHF
TRBJ2-5,.,TRBV7-9,TGTGCCAGCAGCTTAGTTCGGGGGGCAGGAGAGACCCAGTACTTC,CASSLVRGAGETQYF
TRBJ2-1,TRBD2,TRBV6-6,TGTGCCAGCTCCCCAACGGGAGGGCCGGAAAATGAGCAGTTCTTC,CASSPTGGPENEQFF
TRBJ2-5,.,TRBV25-1,TGTGCCAGCAGTGAACAGCGGGTAGCGCGTCAAGAGACCCAGTACTTC,CASSEQRVARQETQYF
TRBJ2-3,TRBD1,TRBV10-2,TGCGCCAGCAGTGAGTCGCAGGGGGCTCCAGATACGCAGTATTTT,CASSESQGAPDTQYF
TRBJ1-5,TRBD1,TRBV4-1,TGCGCCAGCAGTCAGGACAGGGGACCGGGGCAGCCCCAGCATTTT,CASSQDRGPGQPQHF
TRBJ1-2,.,TRBV4-3,TGCGCCAGCAGCCTGACAGCGGGAGACAACTATGGCTACACCTTC,CASSLTAGDNYGYTF
TRBJ2-1,TRBD2,TRBV7-8,TGTGCCAGCAGCTGGGTGGCTAGCGGGAGAAGGTACAATGAGCAGTTCTTC,CASSWVASGRRYNEQFF
TRBJ2-6,.,TRBV30,TGTGCCTCCGAGCTGGCAGCGAATGGGGCCAACGTCCTGACTTTC,CASELAANGANVLTF
TRBJ1-1,TRBD1,TRBV4-2,TGTGCCAGCAGCCAAGGGGGACAGTCTGAAGCTTTCTTT,CASSQGGQSEAFF
TRBJ2-1,TRBD1,TRBV7-3,TGTGCCAGCAGCTTAATTCAGGGGGCCTACAATGAGCAGTTCTTC,CASSLIQGAYNEQFF